These T cell receptor beta chains were read from a single sample in a study of blood T cells in healthy people across ages. TCRdb re-called the 5' RACE reads through MiXCR, storing one row per CDR3 protein. Among around 500,000 distinct CDR3 sequences, about 45% were seen once, and the ten largest hold just under 25%. The sequencing input was blood. These receptors originate from a man older than 75 in good health. Both conserved end residues are part of each CDR3. Each record gives: V gene, CDR3 length, D gene, clone size, J gene, CDR3 protein, CDR3 DNA. The D gene is left open where the match is weak. Size tells how often a clone was seen (once, few, many) or the class of an expanded clone, and some rows leave it out.

V gene: TRBV6-6; CDR3 length: 16; D gene: -; clone size: -; J gene: TRBJ2-4; CDR3 protein: CASTPQGRSAKNIQYF; CDR3 DNA: TGTGCCAGCACCCCCCAGGGCAGGTCAGCCAAAAACATTCAGTACTTC
V gene: TRBV6-2/TRBV6-3; CDR3 length: 15; D gene: TRBD1; clone size: -; J gene: TRBJ2-7; CDR3 protein: CASSPAGTGRSEQYF; CDR3 DNA: TGTGCCAGCAGTCCTGCCGGGACAGGGAGAAGTGAGCAGTACTTC
V gene: TRBV18; CDR3 length: 13; D gene: -; clone size: -; J gene: TRBJ2-1; CDR3 protein: CASSPGLFGEQFF; CDR3 DNA: TGTGCCAGCTCACCCGGACTTTTCGGTGAGCAGTTCTTC
V gene: TRBV12-3/TRBV12-4; CDR3 length: 16; D gene: TRBD1; clone size: -; J gene: TRBJ1-2; CDR3 protein: CASSRTLGQGVGGYTF; CDR3 DNA: TGTGCCAGCAGCCGAACCCTTGGACAGGGGGTGGGTGGCTACACCTTC
V gene: TRBV4-3; CDR3 length: 15; D gene: TRBD2; clone size: few; J gene: TRBJ2-7; CDR3 protein: CASSPSTSGDYEQYF; CDR3 DNA: TGCGCCAGCAGCCCCTCGACTAGCGGGGACTACGAGCAGTACTTC
V gene: TRBV6-5; CDR3 length: 14; D gene: -; clone size: few; J gene: TRBJ2-7; CDR3 protein: CASSSNSIGYEQYF; CDR3 DNA: TGTGCCAGCAGCTCGAACAGTATCGGTTACGAGCAGTACTTC
V gene: TRBV29-1; CDR3 length: 17; D gene: TRBD2; clone size: -; J gene: TRBJ2-2; CDR3 protein: CSVSTSGTSGVTGELFF; CDR3 DNA: TGCAGCGTCTCAACCTCCGGGACTAGCGGAGTCACCGGGGAGCTGTTTTTT
V gene: TRBV6-5; CDR3 length: 16; D gene: TRBD1; clone size: many; J gene: TRBJ2-5; CDR3 protein: CASSYYSRGRGETQYF; CDR3 DNA: TGTGCCAGCAGTTACTATTCCAGGGGGCGTGGGGAGACCCAGTACTTC
V gene: TRBV6-2/TRBV6-3; CDR3 length: 14; D gene: -; clone size: -; J gene: TRBJ2-2; CDR3 protein: CASSLRGGTGELFF; CDR3 DNA: TGTGCCAGCAGCCTCCGCGGCGGAACCGGGGAGCTGTTTTTT
V gene: TRBV20-1; CDR3 length: 13; D gene: -; clone size: -; J gene: TRBJ2-7; CDR3 protein: CSARATASYEQYF; CDR3 DNA: TGCAGTGCTAGAGCGACAGCCTCCTACGAGCAGTACTTC
V gene: TRBV20-1; CDR3 length: 13; D gene: -; clone size: -; J gene: TRBJ2-1; CDR3 protein: CSARSLDRDEQFF; CDR3 DNA: TGCAGTGCTAGGAGCTTGGATAGGGATGAGCAGTTCTTC
V gene: TRBV9; CDR3 length: 17; D gene: TRBD2; clone size: -; J gene: TRBJ2-3; CDR3 protein: CASSARTSGTYTDTQYF; CDR3 DNA: TGTGCCAGCAGCGCCCGGACTAGCGGGACATACACAGATACGCAGTATTTT
V gene: TRBV20-1; CDR3 length: 12; D gene: -; clone size: few; J gene: TRBJ2-7; CDR3 protein: CSVLSRADEQYF; CDR3 DNA: TGCAGTGTCCTCTCAAGAGCGGACGAGCAGTACTTC
V gene: TRBV11-2; CDR3 length: 14; D gene: TRBD1; clone size: few; J gene: TRBJ1-2; CDR3 protein: CASSRDRGQYGYTF; CDR3 DNA: TGTGCCAGCAGCCGCGACAGGGGACAATATGGCTACACCTTC
V gene: TRBV7-9; CDR3 length: 18; D gene: TRBD2; clone size: -; J gene: TRBJ2-1; CDR3 protein: CASSPGLALTISYNEQFF; CDR3 DNA: TGTGCCAGCAGCCCGGGACTAGCGCTCACTATTTCCTACAATGAGCAGTTCTTC
V gene: TRBV18; CDR3 length: 16; D gene: TRBD2; clone size: -; J gene: TRBJ2-1; CDR3 protein: CASSSLSGAQYNEQFF; CDR3 DNA: TGTGCCAGCTCATCCCTGAGCGGGGCTCAATACAATGAGCAGTTCTTC
V gene: TRBV7-2; CDR3 length: 17; D gene: TRBD1; clone size: -; J gene: TRBJ2-2; CDR3 protein: CASSRLPGQVNTGELFF; CDR3 DNA: TGTGCCAGCAGCCGCTTGCCGGGACAGGTGAACACCGGGGAGCTGTTTTTT
V gene: TRBV30; CDR3 length: 15; D gene: -; clone size: once; J gene: TRBJ1-1; CDR3 protein: CAWSPTRTANTEAFF; CDR3 DNA: TGTGCCTGGAGTCCCACCCGAACAGCGAACACTGAAGCTTTCTTT
V gene: TRBV9; CDR3 length: 15; D gene: TRBD2; clone size: few; J gene: TRBJ2-7; CDR3 protein: CASSVQAGGLYEQYF; CDR3 DNA: TGTGCCAGCAGCGTACAAGCGGGGGGGCTCTACGAGCAGTACTTC
V gene: TRBV6-2/TRBV6-3; CDR3 length: 11; D gene: -; clone size: few; J gene: TRBJ1-1; CDR3 protein: CASSEGREAFF; CDR3 DNA: TGTGCCAGCAGCGAAGGACGTGAAGCTTTCTTT
V gene: TRBV29-1; CDR3 length: 12; D gene: -; clone size: few; J gene: TRBJ2-3; CDR3 protein: CSVDGGLDTQYF; CDR3 DNA: TGCAGCGTTGACGGGGGCCTAGATACGCAGTATTTT
V gene: TRBV7-2; CDR3 length: 15; D gene: -; clone size: -; J gene: TRBJ1-4; CDR3 protein: CASSLGPRSAEKLFF; CDR3 DNA: TGTGCCAGCAGCTTAGGTCCCAGGAGCGCTGAAAAACTGTTTTTT
V gene: TRBV12-5; CDR3 length: 17; D gene: -; clone size: -; J gene: TRBJ2-3; CDR3 protein: CASGLQPGTRTTDTQYF; CDR3 DNA: TGTGCTAGTGGTCTGCAACCCGGGACCCGGACCACAGATACGCAGTATTTT
V gene: TRBV20-1; CDR3 length: 14; D gene: -; clone size: -; J gene: TRBJ2-2; CDR3 protein: CSAPIRANTGELFF; CDR3 DNA: TGCAGTGCCCCCATCAGGGCTAACACCGGGGAGCTGTTTTTT
V gene: TRBV9; CDR3 length: 16; D gene: -; clone size: -; J gene: TRBJ2-3; CDR3 protein: CASSVGPSRMTDTQYF; CDR3 DNA: TGTGCCAGCAGCGTAGGCCCTAGCAGGATGACAGATACGCAGTATTTT
V gene: TRBV7-2; CDR3 length: 17; D gene: TRBD1; clone size: -; J gene: TRBJ1-6; CDR3 protein: CAGSPFLQGAQNSPLHF; CDR3 DNA: TGTGCCGGCAGCCCATTCTTACAGGGGGCGCAAAATTCGCCCCTCCACTTT
V gene: TRBV28; CDR3 length: 12; D gene: -; clone size: -; J gene: TRBJ1-1; CDR3 protein: CASWEMNTEAFF; CDR3 DNA: TGTGCCAGCTGGGAGATGAACACTGAAGCTTTCTTT
V gene: TRBV20-1; CDR3 length: 13; D gene: TRBD1; clone size: -; J gene: TRBJ1-5; CDR3 protein: CSAKDRVNQPQHF; CDR3 DNA: TGCAGTGCCAAGGACAGGGTGAATCAGCCCCAGCATTTT
V gene: TRBV6-6; CDR3 length: 14; D gene: -; clone size: many; J gene: TRBJ2-5; CDR3 protein: CASSYPTGQETQYF; CDR3 DNA: TGTGCCAGCAGTTATCCTACGGGACAAGAGACCCAGTACTTC
V gene: TRBV20-1; CDR3 length: 14; D gene: -; clone size: -; J gene: TRBJ2-7; CDR3 protein: CSAPEDRRKDEQYF; CDR3 DNA: TGCAGTGCCCCCGAAGACAGAAGGAAGGACGAGCAGTACTTC
V gene: TRBV9; CDR3 length: 15; D gene: -; clone size: -; J gene: TRBJ1-1; CDR3 protein: CASSVVPTESTEAFF; CDR3 DNA: TGTGCCAGCAGCGTAGTCCCGACAGAGAGCACTGAAGCTTTCTTT
V gene: TRBV28; CDR3 length: 12; D gene: -; clone size: few; J gene: TRBJ2-5; CDR3 protein: CASSTGKETQYF; CDR3 DNA: TGTGCCAGCAGTACAGGGAAAGAGACCCAGTACTTC
V gene: TRBV12-3/TRBV12-4; CDR3 length: 18; D gene: TRBD1; clone size: -; J gene: TRBJ1-5; CDR3 protein: CASSLNAGGRYSNQPQHF; CDR3 DNA: TGTGCCAGCAGTTTAAATGCAGGGGGCAGATATAGCAATCAGCCCCAGCATTTT
V gene: TRBV9; CDR3 length: 15; D gene: -; clone size: -; J gene: TRBJ2-1; CDR3 protein: CASSVSGAWDNEQFF; CDR3 DNA: TGTGCCAGCAGCGTATCAGGGGCCTGGGACAATGAGCAGTTCTTC
V gene: TRBV11-2; CDR3 length: 15; D gene: -; clone size: -; J gene: TRBJ2-1; CDR3 protein: CASSLDPAGYDEQFF; CDR3 DNA: TGTGCCAGCAGCTTAGATCCTGCGGGGTACGATGAGCAGTTCTTC
V gene: TRBV6-5; CDR3 length: 14; D gene: TRBD1; clone size: -; J gene: TRBJ1-2; CDR3 protein: CASSLTGKGYGYTF; CDR3 DNA: TGTGCCAGCAGTCTGACAGGGAAAGGCTATGGCTACACCTTC
V gene: TRBV6-6; CDR3 length: 14; D gene: -; clone size: -; J gene: TRBJ2-7; CDR3 protein: CASSDSVEGYEQYF; CDR3 DNA: TGTGCCAGCAGTGACTCGGTCGAGGGTTACGAGCAGTACTTC
V gene: TRBV20-1; CDR3 length: 15; D gene: -; clone size: -; J gene: TRBJ2-5; CDR3 protein: CSARDRVGGRETQYF; CDR3 DNA: TGCAGTGCTAGAGATCGGGTAGGGGGAAGAGAGACCCAGTACTTC
V gene: TRBV20-1; CDR3 length: 13; D gene: -; clone size: -; J gene: TRBJ2-5; CDR3 protein: CSAPLQGGETQHF; CDR3 DNA: TGCAGTGCACCTCTACAGGGGGGGGAGACCCAGCACTTC
V gene: TRBV9; CDR3 length: 14; D gene: -; clone size: -; J gene: TRBJ1-6; CDR3 protein: CASSVARENSPLHF; CDR3 DNA: TGTGCCAGCAGCGTAGCTCGGGAGAATTCACCCCTCCACTTT
V gene: TRBV7-9; CDR3 length: 15; D gene: -; clone size: once; J gene: TRBJ2-6; CDR3 protein: CASSSPFSGANVLTF; CDR3 DNA: TGTGCCAGCAGCTCACCGTTCTCTGGGGCCAACGTCCTGACTTTC
V gene: TRBV20-1; CDR3 length: 17; D gene: -; clone size: many; J gene: TRBJ2-4; CDR3 protein: CSARIPGQILAKNIQYF; CDR3 DNA: TGCAGTGCTAGAATCCCGGGACAAATACTAGCCAAAAACATTCAGTACTTC
V gene: TRBV12-3/TRBV12-4; CDR3 length: 14; D gene: TRBD1; clone size: -; J gene: TRBJ2-7; CDR3 protein: CASRTGLGEYEQYF; CDR3 DNA: TGTGCCAGCAGGACAGGGTTGGGGGAATACGAGCAGTACTTC
V gene: TRBV3-1; CDR3 length: 12; D gene: -; clone size: -; J gene: TRBJ1-2; CDR3 protein: CASSAGAHGYTF; CDR3 DNA: TGTGCCAGCAGCGCAGGGGCTCATGGCTACACCTTC